These 16 T cell receptor beta chains were all obtained from the same sample, sequenced in a study of blood T cell repertoires in COVID-19. Sequenced by immunoSEQ multiplex PCR; TCRdb stores in-frame clones only, minus some. The table includes roughly 10,000 clones, 70% to 90% detected once. What was sequenced was peripheral blood. All receptors derive from a man aged 25-45 years with active or convalescent COVID-19.

V is TRBV5-5 and J is TRBJ2-3; no clear D. Germline CDR1 and CDR2: SGHKS and YYEKEE (reference sequence). The CDR3 length is 16 residues. Trimming cost V 6 bases and J 0 bases, with 17 bases left between them. The CDR3 loop is CASKFASEESTDTQYF. CDR3 coding DNA: TGTGCCAGCAAGTTTGCAAGCGAGGAAAGCACAGATACGCAGTATTTT.

This rearrangement joins TRBV18 to TRBJ2-1, with TRBD1 as a possible D gene (6 bases). Trimming removed 3 bases at V and 5 bases at J, with 11 bases between. Germline loops: CDR1 KGHSH, CDR2 LQKENI. The CDR3 has 14 amino acids. CDR3: CASSPDSQDNEQFF. In DNA, the CDR3 is TGTGCCAGCTCACCGGACAGTCAAGACAATGAGCAGTTCTTC.

The chain joins TRBV18 to TRBJ1-2; TRBD1 is a possible D gene (6 bases). This CDR3 region has 12 residues. CDR1 is KGHSH and CDR2 is LQKENI in the germline V gene. The germline V and J ends were trimmed by 7 bases and 8 bases, with 14 bases remaining between them. As DNA, the CDR3 is TGTGCCAGCTGGTCGGACAGCCTCGGCTACACCTTC. Its translation is CASWSDSLGYTF. Together with reference TRBV18 and TRBJ1-2, the CDR3 gives the full variable domain: NAGVMQNPRHLVRRRGQEARLRCSPMKGHSHVYWYRQLPEEGLKFMVYLQKENIIDESGMPKERFSAEFPKEGPSILRIQQVVRGDSAAYFCASWSDSLGYTFGSGTRLTVV.

Here the CDR3 DNA reads TGTGCCTGGAGCCCGACAGGGCTGGATGGCTACACCTTC. It specifies CAWSPTGLDGYTF. The chain joins TRBV30 to TRBJ1-2; the match to TRBD1 covers 7 bases. Germline trimming cut 3 bases from V and 6 bases from J; bases unmatched to any gene: 7. The CDR3 length is 13 residues. Germline CDR1 and CDR2: GTSNPN and SVGIG (reference sequence).

The chain recombines TRBV7-9 with TRBJ1-4; perhaps TRBD1 as D (6 bases). The CDR3 totals 16 residues. Germline V CDR1 and CDR2: SEHNR, FQNEAQ (reference sequence). The V end lost 4 bases, the J end lost 4 bases, and 16 bases lay between the germline ends. The CDR3 region is CASSYPLGQYNEKLFF. CDR3 sequence (DNA): TGTGCCAGCAGCTACCCCCTCGGACAGTATAATGAAAAACTGTTTTTT.

This sequence joins TRBV10-2 and TRBJ1-5; D is ambiguous. Looked up from germline, CDR1 is WSHSY and CDR2 is SAAADI. The V end was cut by 3 bases, the J end by 6 bases, with 12 bases between. This CDR3 is 14 amino acids long. The CDR3 DNA follows: TGCGCCAGCAGTGATCAACTGCCGGGTCAGCCCCAGCATTTT. It is translated as CASSDQLPGQPQHF.

The chain carries TRBV6-5 and TRBJ1-2; 10 bases align to TRBD1. The CDR3 is 16 amino acids. Germline V CDR1 and CDR2: MNHEY, SVGAGI. The junction had 7 bases not matched to a gene; V was cut back by 3 bases and J by 3 bases. CDR3 in DNA: TGTGCCAGCAGTTATTTAGGGGGGACAGGGGACTATGGCTACACCTTC. Protein: CASSYLGGTGDYGYTF.

V is TRBV3-1 (or the pseudogene TRBV3-2) and J is TRBJ2-3, with 8 bases fitting TRBD2. V lost 3 bases, J lost 3 bases, and 5 bases stayed unmatched. The CDR3 contains 15 residues. Germline CDR1 LGHDT, CDR2 YNNKEL (reference sequence). CDR3 sequence reads: CASSQNGLATDTQYF. The CDR3 coding sequence is TGTGCCAGCAGCCAGAATGGACTAGCAACAGATACGCAGTATTTT.

V gene TRBV7-8 combines with J gene TRBJ2-2; 10 positions agree with TRBD2. The V and J ends lost 5 bases and 2 bases, in that order; junction bases with no gene match: 5. Germline CDR1 reads SGHVS; CDR2 reads FQNEAQ. The CDR3 covers 16 residues. CDR3: CASSPLAGDNTGELFF. The DNA of the CDR3 is TGTGCCAGCAGCCCGCTAGCGGGGGACAACACCGGGGAGCTGTTTTTT.

This rearrangement joins TRBV6-5 to TRBJ2-2; possible D gene TRBD1, 5 bases. The V gene lost 2 bases and the J gene lost 6 bases, with 13 bases spanning the gap. This CDR3 contains 15 residues. Germline V gene data show CDR1 as MNHEY and CDR2 as SVGAGI. The CDR3 reads CASSYRQGDPGELFF. The CDR3 region has the DNA TGTGCCAGCAGTTACAGGCAGGGTGACCCCGGGGAGCTGTTTTTT.

The table lists this clone with a few counts. The chain links TRBV6-5 to TRBJ1-1; 7 bases match TRBD1. J was trimmed by 1 base and V by 5 bases; bases with no gene match: 7. CDR1 MNHEY and CDR2 SVGAGI come from the germline V gene. The CDR3 consists of 15 residues. The CDR3 protein is CASSNRAGGNTEAFF. CDR3 coding DNA: TGTGCCAGCAGTAACAGGGCAGGGGGGAACACTGAAGCTTTCTTT.

The rearrangement links TRBV7-8 to TRBJ2-1, with a weak D call TRBD2 (6 bases). V lost 0 bases and J lost 4, with 7 bases in between. The CDR3 is 14 amino acids. CDR1 SGHVS and CDR2 FQNEAQ come from the germline V gene. CDR3 residues: CASSLAGRYNEQFF. Here the CDR3 DNA reads TGTGCCAGCAGCTTAGCGGGGAGGTACAATGAGCAGTTCTTC.

The V and J genes are TRBV30 and TRBJ1-2, with 8 bases lining up with TRBD1. V trimming: 3 bases; J trimming: 4 bases; junction bases outside the gene matches: 16. Per the germline V gene, CDR1 is GTSNPN and CDR2 is SVGIG (reference sequence). The CDR3 sequence is 17 residues long. The CDR3 here is CAWRDRTGTISLYGYTF. CDR3 DNA: TGTGCCTGGAGGGACCGGACAGGGACAATCTCTCTCTATGGCTACACCTTC.

The rearrangement links TRBV15 to TRBJ2-7; a weak D match, TRBD1 (6 bases). CDR1 and CDR2 (germline): LNHNV, YYDKDF (reference sequence). This CDR3 comprises 17 residues. V was clipped by 6 bases and J by 0 bases, with 21 bases between them. The chain's CDR3 is CATSPRGRGIFSYEQYF. Written as DNA, the CDR3 is TGTGCCACCAGTCCACGGGGTAGGGGGATTTTCTCCTACGAGCAGTACTTC.

V and J are TRBV2 and TRBJ2-3; 12 bases align to TRBD2. Germline V CDR1 and CDR2: SNHLY, FYNNEI. CDR3 length: 16 amino acids. The trim removed 3 bases at V and 6 bases at J, leaving 7 bases unmatched. CDR3 in amino acids: CASSESASGGADTQYF. CDR3 nucleotides: TGTGCCAGCAGTGAGTCCGCTAGCGGGGGGGCCGATACGCAGTATTTT.

The chain is built from TRBV6-1 and TRBJ2-2; 7 bases fit TRBD1. The ends lost 2 bases at V and 3 bases at J; junction bases unmatched: 0. The CDR3 is made up of 14 amino acids. Per germline, CDR1 MNHNS and CDR2 SASEGT. The CDR3 nucleotides are TGTGCCAGCAGTGAACAGGGGGACACCGGGGAGCTGTTTTTT. Its translation is CASSEQGDTGELFF.